This T cell receptor beta chain was sequenced in a study of blood T cell repertoires in COVID-19. The CDR3 is made up of 17 amino acids. After removal of 0 bases from V and 4 bases from J, the junction contained 4 bases not matched to a gene. Per the original data handling: The assay estimated nucleated cells by amplifying reference gene primers. Measured with immunoSEQ multiplex PCR; TCRdb has only the in-frame clones, and not every one. The D gene and trimming were derived from the DNA, and the V and J assignments and clone size from that table. The sample carries roughly 260,000 clones, 88% recorded once. This clone appeared a single time. Seattle researchers signed up patients amid active infection and tracked them longitudinally.

The chain carries TRBV23-1 and TRBJ1-5; 12 bases match TRBD1. TRBV23-1 is given ORF status, its function remaining uncertain. The clonotype originates from a woman in her twenties or thirties with COVID-19, enrolled during active disease. Sequencing was done on a sample of peripheral blood. The DNA for the CDR3 is TGCGCCAGCAGTCAATCTAAGGGACAGGGGGCGAATCAGCCCCAGCATTTT. Translated, it gives CASSQSKGQGANQPQHF.